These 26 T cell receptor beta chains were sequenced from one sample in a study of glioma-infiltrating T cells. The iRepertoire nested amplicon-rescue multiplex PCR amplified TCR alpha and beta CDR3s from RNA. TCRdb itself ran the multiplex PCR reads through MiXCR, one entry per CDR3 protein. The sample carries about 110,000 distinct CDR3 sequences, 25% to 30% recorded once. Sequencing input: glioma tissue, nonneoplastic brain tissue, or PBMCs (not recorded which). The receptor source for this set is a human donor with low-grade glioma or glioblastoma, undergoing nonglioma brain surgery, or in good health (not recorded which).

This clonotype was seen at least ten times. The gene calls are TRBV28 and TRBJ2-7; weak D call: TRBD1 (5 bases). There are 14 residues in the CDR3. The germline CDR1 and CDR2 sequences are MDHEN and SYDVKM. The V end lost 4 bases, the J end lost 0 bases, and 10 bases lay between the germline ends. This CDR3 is CASSSRQPSYEQYF. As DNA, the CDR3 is TGTGCCAGCAGTTCACGACAGCCCTCCTACGAGCAGTACTTC.

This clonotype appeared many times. The CDR3 loop reads CSAGWAAGVNTEAFF. The CDR3 DNA reads TGCAGTGCTGGGTGGGCCGCCGGAGTGAACACTGAAGCTTTCTTT. This chain uses TRBV20-1 with TRBJ1-1; D unresolved. This CDR3 region has 15 residues. V lost 5 bases and J 0 bases, leaving 16 bases between the germline ends. Looked up from germline, CDR1 is DFQATT and CDR2 is SNEGSKA (reference sequence).

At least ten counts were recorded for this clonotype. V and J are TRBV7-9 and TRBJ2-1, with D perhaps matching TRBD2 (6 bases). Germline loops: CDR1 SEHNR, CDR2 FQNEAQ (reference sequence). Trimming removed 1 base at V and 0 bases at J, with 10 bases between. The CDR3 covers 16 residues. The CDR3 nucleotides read TGTGCCAGCAGCTTAGGCGGGGCGAGCTCCTACAATGAGCAGTTCTTC. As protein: CASSLGGASSYNEQFF.

The CDR3 region is CSVDRAGGHYEQYF. CDR3 bases: TGCAGCGTTGACAGAGCGGGGGGGCACTACGAGCAGTACTTC. This chain joins TRBV29-1 and TRBJ2-7; 10 bases fit TRBD2. The CDR3 extends over 14 amino acids. Germline loops: CDR1 SQVTM, CDR2 ANQGSEA. Germline trimming cut 3 bases from V and 3 bases from J; bases unmatched to any gene: 5.

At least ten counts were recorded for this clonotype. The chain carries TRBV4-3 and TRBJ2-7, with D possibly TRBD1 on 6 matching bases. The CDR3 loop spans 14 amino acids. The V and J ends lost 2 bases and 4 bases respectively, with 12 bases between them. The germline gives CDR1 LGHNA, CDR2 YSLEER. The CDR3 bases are TGCGCCAGCAGCCAATCCCAACAGGGTTACGAGCAGTACTTC. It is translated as CASSQSQQGYEQYF.

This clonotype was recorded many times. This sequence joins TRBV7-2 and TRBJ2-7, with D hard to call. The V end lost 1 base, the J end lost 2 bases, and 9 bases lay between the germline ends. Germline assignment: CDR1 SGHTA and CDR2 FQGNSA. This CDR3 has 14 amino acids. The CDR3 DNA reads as TGTGCCAGCAGCTTAGTAGGTCAACCCTACGAGCAGTACTTC. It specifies CASSLVGQPYEQYF.

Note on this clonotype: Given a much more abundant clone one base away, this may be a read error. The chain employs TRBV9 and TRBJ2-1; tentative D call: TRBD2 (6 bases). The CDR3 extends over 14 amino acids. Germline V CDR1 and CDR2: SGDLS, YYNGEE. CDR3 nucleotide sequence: TGTGCCAGCGGCGTAGGAGCTAGCGCCAATGAGCAGTTCTTC. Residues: CASGVGASANEQFF.

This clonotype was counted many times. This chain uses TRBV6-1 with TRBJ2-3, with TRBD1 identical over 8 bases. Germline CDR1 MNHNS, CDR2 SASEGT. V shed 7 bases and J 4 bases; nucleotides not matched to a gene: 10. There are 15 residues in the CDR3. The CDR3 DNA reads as TGTGCCAGCACCAGAGGACAGGGACCCGCAGATACGCAGTATTTT. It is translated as CASTRGQGPADTQYF.

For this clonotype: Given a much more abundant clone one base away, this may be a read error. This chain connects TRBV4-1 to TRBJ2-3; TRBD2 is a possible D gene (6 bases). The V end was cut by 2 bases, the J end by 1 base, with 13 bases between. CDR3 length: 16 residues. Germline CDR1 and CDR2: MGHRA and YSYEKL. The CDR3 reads CASSQQTRGGTDTQYF. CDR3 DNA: TGCGCCAGCAGCCAACAGACTAGAGGGGGCACAGATACGCAGTATTTT.

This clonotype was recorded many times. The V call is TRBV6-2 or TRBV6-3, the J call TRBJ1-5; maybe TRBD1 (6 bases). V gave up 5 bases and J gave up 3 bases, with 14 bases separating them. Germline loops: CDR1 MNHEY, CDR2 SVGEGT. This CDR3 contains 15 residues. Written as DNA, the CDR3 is TGTGCCAGCAGTCGCCGACAGGACCTCAATCAGCCCCAGCATTTT. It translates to CASSRRQDLNQPQHF.

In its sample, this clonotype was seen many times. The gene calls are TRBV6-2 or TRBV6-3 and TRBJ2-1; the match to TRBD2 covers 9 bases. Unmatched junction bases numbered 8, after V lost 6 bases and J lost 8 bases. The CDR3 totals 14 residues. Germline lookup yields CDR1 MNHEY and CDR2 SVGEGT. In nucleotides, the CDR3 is TGTGCCAGCAGGCCCGGGACTAGCAGCCATGAGCAGTTCTTC. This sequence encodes CASRPGTSSHEQFF.

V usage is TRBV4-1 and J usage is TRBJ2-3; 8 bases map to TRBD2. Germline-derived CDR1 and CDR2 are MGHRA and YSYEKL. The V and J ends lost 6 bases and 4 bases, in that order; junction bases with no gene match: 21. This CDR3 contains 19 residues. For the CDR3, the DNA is TGCGCCAGCAGATACGGTATATATGGGGCTAGCGGGCGCCCAGATACGCAGTATTTT. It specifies CASRYGIYGASGRPDTQYF.

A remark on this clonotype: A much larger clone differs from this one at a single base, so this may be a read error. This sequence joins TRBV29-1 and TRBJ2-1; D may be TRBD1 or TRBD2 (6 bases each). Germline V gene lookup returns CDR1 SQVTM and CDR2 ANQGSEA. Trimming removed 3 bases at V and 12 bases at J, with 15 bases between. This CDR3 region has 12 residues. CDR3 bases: TGCAGCGTTGATCTGGGCAGGGGAGGGCAGTTCTTC. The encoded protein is CSVDLGRGGQFF.

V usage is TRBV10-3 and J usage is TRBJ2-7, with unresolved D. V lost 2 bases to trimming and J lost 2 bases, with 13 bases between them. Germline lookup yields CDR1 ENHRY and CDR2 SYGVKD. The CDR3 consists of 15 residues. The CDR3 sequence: CAISEPTSRTYEQYF. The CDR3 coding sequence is TGTGCCATCAGTGAGCCGACATCTAGAACCTACGAGCAGTACTTC.

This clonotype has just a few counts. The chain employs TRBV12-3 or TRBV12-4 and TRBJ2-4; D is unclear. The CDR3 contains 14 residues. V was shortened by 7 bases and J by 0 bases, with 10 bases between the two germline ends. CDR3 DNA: TGTGCCAGCACCTCGACTCTAGCCAAAAACATTCAGTACTTC. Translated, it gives CASTSTLAKNIQYF.

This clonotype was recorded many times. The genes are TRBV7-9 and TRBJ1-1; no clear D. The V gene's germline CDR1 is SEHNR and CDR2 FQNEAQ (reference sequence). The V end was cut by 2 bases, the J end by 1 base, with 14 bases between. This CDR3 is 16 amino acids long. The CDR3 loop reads CASSLPASTANTEAFF. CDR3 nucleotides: TGTGCCAGCAGCTTACCGGCTTCCACAGCGAACACTGAAGCTTTCTTT.

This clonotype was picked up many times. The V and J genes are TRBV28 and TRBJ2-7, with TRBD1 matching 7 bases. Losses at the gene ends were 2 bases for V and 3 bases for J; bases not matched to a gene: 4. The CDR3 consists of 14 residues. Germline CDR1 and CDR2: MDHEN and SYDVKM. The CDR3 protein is CASSLNWDSYEQYF. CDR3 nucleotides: TGTGCCAGCAGTTTAAATTGGGACAGCTACGAGCAGTACTTC.

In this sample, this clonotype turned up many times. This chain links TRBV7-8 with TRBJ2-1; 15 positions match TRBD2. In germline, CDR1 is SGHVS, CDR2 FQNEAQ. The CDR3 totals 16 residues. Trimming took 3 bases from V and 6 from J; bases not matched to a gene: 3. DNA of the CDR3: TGTGCCAGCAGCTTCCTGGGACTAGCGGGGGGCAATGAGCAGTTCTTC. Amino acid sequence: CASSFLGLAGGNEQFF.

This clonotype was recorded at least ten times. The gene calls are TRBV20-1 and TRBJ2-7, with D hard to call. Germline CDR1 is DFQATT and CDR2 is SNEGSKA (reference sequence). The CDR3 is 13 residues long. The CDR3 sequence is CSAQGPPSYEQYF. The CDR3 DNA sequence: TGCAGCGCCCAAGGGCCGCCTTCCTACGAGCAGTACTTC.

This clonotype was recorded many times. The DNA of the CDR3 is TGTGCCAGCCCCAAGCCCCAAACCGCGAACACCGGGGAGCTGTTTTTT. Protein product: CASPKPQTANTGELFF. The chain combines TRBV18 with TRBJ2-2; no definite D call. The CDR3 is 16 amino acids. The ends were cut back, 8 bases at V and 0 bases at J, with 16 bases in the middle. In germline, CDR1 is KGHSH, CDR2 LQKENI. The complete variable domain, with remaining parts taken from reference TRBV18 and TRBJ2-2, reads NAGVMQNPRHLVRRRGQEARLRCSPMKGHSHVYWYRQLPEEGLKFMVYLQKENIIDESGMPKERFSAEFPKEGPSILRIQQVVRGDSAAYFCASPKPQTANTGELFFGEGSRLTVL.

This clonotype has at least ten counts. The chain's CDR3 is CASSRDSNEKLFF. In DNA, the CDR3 is TGTGCCAGCAGCCGGGACAGTAATGAAAAACTGTTTTTT. J is TRBJ1-4 and V is TRBV6-1; 7 nucleotides match TRBD1. The germline V gene has CDR1 MNHNS and CDR2 SASEGT. V dropped 6 bases and J dropped 4; count of bases not matched to a gene: 2. The CDR3 is made up of 13 amino acids.

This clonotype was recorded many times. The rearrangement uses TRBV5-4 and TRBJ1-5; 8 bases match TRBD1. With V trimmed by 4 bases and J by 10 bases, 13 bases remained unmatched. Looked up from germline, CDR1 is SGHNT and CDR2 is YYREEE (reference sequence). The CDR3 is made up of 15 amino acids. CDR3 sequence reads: CASSTDRDKAQPQHF. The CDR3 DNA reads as TGTGCCAGCAGCACGGACAGGGACAAGGCTCAACCCCAGCATTTT.

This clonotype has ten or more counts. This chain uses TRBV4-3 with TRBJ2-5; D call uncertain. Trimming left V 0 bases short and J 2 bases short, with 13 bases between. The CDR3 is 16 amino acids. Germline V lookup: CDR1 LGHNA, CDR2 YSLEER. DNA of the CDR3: TGCGCCAGCAGCCAAGATCGAGTAGGACCGCAAGAGACCCAGTACTTC. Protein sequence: CASSQDRVGPQETQYF.

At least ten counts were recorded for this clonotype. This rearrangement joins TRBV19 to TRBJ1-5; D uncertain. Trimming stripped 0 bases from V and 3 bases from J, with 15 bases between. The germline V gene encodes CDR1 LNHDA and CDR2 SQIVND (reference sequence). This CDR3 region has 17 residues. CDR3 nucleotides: TGTGCCAGTAGTATAGATCTACCAAGGAGGCCCAATCAGCCCCAGCATTTT. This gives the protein CASSIDLPRRPNQPQHF.

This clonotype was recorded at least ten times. The CDR3 bases are TGTGCCAGCAGCCCTCTTACACCCCTCAATCAGCCCCAGCATTTT. The encoded protein is CASSPLTPLNQPQHF. The chain joins TRBV6-1 to TRBJ1-5; D unresolved. In germline, CDR1 is MNHNS, CDR2 SASEGT. The CDR3 covers 15 residues. V lost 6 bases and J lost 3, with 15 bases in between.

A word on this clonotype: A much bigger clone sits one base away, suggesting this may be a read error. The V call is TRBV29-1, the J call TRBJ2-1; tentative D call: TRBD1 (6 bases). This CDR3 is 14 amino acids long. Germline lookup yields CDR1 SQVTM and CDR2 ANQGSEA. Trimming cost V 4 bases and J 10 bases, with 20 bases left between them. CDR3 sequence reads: CSVGVGTTPSEQFF. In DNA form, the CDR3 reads TGCAGCGTTGGGGTGGGGACAACTCCCTCCGAGCAGTTCTTC.